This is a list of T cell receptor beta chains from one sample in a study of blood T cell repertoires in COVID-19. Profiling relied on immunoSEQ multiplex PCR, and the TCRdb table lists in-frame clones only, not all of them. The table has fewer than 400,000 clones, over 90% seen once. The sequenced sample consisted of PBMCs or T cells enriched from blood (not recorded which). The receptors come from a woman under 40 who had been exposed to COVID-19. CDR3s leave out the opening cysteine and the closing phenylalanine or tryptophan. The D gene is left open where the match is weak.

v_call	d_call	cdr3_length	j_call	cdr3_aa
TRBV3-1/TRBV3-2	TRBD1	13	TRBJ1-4	ASSPRQGWSEKLF
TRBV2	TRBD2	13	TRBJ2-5	ASTGGSGGRETQY
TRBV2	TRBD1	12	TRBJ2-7	ASRAGQGIYEQY
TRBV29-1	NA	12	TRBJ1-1	SVAPSKRNTEAF
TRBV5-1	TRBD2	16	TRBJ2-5	ASSTAGTRVGDRKTQY
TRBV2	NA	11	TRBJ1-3	ASSEGSGNTIY
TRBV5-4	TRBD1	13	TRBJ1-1	ASSPRGQVNTEAF
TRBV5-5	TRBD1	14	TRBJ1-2	ASSSGTGQTNYGYT
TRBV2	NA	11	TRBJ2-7	ASSRQANYEQY
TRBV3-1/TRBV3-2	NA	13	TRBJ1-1	ASSPKVGMYTEAF
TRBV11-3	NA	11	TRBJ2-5	ASSLGIEETQY
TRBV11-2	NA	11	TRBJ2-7	ASSLGRDNEQY
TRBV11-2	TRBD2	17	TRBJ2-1	ASSLGVLAGESSYNEQF
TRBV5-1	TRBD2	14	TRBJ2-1	ASSFMTSGGVNEQF
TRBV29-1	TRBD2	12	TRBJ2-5	SVAPPGGEGTQY
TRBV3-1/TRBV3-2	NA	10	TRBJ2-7	ASSQAENEQY
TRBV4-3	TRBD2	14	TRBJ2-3	ASSRTERGGRDTQY
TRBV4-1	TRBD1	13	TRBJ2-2	ASSQWRQGAGELF
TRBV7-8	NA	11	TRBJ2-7	ASSLDRGNEQY
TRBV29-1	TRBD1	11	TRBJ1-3	SVATGSGNTIY
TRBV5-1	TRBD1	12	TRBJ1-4	ASSQTGANEKLF
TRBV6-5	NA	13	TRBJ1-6	ASSPERGFYSPLH
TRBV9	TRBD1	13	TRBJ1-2	ASSVGTGVIYGYT
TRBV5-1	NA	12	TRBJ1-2	ASSLTGLNSGYT
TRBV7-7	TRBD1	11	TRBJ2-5	ASSPDRGQTQY
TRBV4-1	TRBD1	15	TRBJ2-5	ASSHLITGTGRETQY
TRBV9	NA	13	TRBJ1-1	ASSVVGARDTEAF
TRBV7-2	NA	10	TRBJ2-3	ASSLAKDTQY
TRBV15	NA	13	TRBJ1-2	ATSSGREEGYGYT
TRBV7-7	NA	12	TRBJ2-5	ASSPGAGQETQY
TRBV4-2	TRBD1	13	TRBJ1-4	ASSQGDSTNEKLF
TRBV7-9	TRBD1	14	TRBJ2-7	ASSLAPGTVSYEQY
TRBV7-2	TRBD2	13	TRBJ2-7	ASRNSGGNPYEQY
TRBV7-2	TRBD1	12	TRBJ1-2	ASSIEGAYYGYT
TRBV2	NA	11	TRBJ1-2	ASSEGPGYGYT
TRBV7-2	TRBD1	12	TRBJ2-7	ASSSGQASYEQY
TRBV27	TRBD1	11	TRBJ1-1	ASSRQGNTEAF
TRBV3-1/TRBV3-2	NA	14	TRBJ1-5	ASSQGIGGSNQPQH
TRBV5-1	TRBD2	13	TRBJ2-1	ASSLGGGVVNEQF
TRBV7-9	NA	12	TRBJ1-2	ASSFGGSNYGYT
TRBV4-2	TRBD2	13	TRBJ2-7	ASSQEGGGSYEQY
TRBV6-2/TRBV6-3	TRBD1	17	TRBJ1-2	ASSQIEQGAYSLRYGYT
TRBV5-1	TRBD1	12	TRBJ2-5	ASSWQGAEETQY
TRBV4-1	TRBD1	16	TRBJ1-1	ASSQGTGTGGSVTEAF
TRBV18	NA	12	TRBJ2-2	ASSPTVNTGELF
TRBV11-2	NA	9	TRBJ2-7	ASSLLYEQY
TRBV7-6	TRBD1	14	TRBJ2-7	ASSLEPGQRRFEQY
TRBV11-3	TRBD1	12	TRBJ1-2	ASSFLDRRYGYT
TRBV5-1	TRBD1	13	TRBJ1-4	ASSAGQAGTEKLF
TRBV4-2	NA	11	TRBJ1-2	ASSHGINYGYT
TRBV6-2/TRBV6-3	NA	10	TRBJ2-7	ASSSVPHEQY
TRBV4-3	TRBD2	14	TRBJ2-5	ASSSRPSGPQETQY
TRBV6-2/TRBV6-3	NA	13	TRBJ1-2	ASSYSDSLIYGYT
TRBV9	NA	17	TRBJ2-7	ASSVVSWQVHPIAYEQY
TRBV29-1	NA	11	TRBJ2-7	SADGGTFYEQY
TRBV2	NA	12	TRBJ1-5	ASSEQGSNQPQH
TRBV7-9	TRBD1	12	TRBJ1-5	ASSFTGGGQPQH
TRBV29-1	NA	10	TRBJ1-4	SALAGDEKLF
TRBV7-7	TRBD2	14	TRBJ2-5	ASSPLGGGRQETQY
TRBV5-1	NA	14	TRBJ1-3	ASSYVGVDSGNTIY